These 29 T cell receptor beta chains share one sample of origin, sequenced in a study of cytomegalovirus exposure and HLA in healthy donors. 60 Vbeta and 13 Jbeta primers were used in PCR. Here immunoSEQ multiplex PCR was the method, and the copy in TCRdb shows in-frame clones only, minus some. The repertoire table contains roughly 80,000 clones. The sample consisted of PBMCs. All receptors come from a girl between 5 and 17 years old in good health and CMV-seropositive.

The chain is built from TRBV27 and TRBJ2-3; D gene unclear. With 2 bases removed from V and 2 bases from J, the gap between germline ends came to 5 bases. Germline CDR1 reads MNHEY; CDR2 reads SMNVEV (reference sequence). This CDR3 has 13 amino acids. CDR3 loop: CASSLQATDTQYF. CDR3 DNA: TGTGCCAGCAGTTTACAGGCCACAGATACGCAGTATTTT.

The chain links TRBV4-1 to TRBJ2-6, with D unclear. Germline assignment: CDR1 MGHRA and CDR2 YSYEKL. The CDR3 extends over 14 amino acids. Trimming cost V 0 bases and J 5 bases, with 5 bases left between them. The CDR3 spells CASSQEGWANVLTF. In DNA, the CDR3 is TGCGCCAGCAGCCAAGAGGGCTGGGCCAACGTCCTGACTTTC.

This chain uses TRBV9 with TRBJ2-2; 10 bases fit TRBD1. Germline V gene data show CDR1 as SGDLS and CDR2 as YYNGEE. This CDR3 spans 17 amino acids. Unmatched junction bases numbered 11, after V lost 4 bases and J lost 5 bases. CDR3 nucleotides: TGTGCCAGCAGCTCCCCGGGACAGGGGATGGCAACCGGGGAGCTGTTTTTT. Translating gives CASSSPGQGMATGELFF.

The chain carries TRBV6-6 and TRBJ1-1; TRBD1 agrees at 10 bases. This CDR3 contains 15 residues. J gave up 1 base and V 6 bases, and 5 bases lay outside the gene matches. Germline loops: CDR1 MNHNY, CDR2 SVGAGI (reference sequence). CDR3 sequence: CASSLGQGWNTEAFF. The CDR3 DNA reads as TGTGCCAGCAGCCTGGGACAGGGGTGGAACACTGAAGCTTTCTTT.

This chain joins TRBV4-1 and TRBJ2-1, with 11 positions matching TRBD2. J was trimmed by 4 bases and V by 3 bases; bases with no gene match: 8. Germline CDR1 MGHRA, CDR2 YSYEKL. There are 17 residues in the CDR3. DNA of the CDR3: TGCGCCAGCAGCCAGGTGCCCTTAGCGGGGGGGTACAATGAGCAGTTCTTC. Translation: CASSQVPLAGGYNEQFF.

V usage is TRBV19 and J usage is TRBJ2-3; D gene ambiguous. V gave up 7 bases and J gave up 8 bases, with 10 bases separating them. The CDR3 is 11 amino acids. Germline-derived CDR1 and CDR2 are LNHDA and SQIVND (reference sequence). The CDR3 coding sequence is TGTGCCAGTACCATTACGGGTACGCAGTATTTT. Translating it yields CASTITGTQYF.

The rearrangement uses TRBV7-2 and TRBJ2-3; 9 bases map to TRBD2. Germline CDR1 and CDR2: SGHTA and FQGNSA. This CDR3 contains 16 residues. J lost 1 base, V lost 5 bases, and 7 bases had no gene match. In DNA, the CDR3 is TGTGCCAGCAGCCGAGCCAGCGGGGGGCGCACAGATACGCAGTATTTT. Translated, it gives CASSRASGGRTDTQYF.

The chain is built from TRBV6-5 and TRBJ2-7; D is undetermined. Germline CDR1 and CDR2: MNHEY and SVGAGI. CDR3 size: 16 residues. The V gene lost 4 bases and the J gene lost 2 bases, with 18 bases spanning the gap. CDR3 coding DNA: TGTGCCAGCAGTTTTCTGGGCAGAACCGACCCCTACGAGCAGTACGTC. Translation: CASSFLGRTDPYEQYV.

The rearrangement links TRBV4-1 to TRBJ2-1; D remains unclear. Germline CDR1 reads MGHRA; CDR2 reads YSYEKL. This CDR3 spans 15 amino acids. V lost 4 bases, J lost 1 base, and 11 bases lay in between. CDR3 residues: CASSPRYLSYNEQFF. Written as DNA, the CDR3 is TGCGCCAGCAGCCCGAGGTATCTGTCCTACAATGAGCAGTTCTTC.

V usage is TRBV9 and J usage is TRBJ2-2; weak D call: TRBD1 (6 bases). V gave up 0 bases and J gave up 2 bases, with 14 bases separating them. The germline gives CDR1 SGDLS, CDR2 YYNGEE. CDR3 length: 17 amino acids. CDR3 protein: CASSVGPPGHNTGELFF. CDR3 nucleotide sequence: TGTGCCAGCAGCGTAGGACCCCCGGGACACAACACCGGGGAGCTGTTTTTT.

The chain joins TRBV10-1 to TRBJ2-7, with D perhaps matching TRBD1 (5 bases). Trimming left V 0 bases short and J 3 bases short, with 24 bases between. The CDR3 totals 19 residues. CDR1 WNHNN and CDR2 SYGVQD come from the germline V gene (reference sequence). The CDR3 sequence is CASSESWGPTPSSLYEQYV. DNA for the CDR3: TGCGCCAGCAGTGAGTCATGGGGCCCTACACCATCTTCTCTCTACGAGCAGTACGTC.

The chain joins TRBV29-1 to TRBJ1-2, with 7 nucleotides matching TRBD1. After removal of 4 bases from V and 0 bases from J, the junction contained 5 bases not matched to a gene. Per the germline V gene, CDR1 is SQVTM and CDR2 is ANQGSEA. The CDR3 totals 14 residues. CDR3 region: CSVAGTEANYGYTF. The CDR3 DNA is TGCAGCGTTGCAGGGACAGAAGCTAACTATGGCTACACCTTC.

In DNA form, the CDR3 reads TGTGCCAGCAGTCAAGTACTAGCATCCGGGGAGCTGTTTTTT. It translates to CASSQVLASGELFF. The V call is TRBV6-1, the J call TRBJ2-2; D is possibly TRBD2 (6 bases). Germline V gene sequence: CDR1 MNHNS, CDR2 SASEGT. The V end lost 5 bases, the J end lost 6 bases, and 13 bases lay between the germline ends. This CDR3 contains 14 residues.

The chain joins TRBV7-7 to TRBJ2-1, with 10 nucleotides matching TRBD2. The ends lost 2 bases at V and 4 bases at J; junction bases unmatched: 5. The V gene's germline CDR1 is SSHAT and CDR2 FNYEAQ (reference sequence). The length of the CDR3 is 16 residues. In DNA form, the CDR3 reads TGTGCCAGCAGCTTAAGCCCAGCGGGGGGGTACAATGAGCAGTTCTTC. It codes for CASSLSPAGGYNEQFF.

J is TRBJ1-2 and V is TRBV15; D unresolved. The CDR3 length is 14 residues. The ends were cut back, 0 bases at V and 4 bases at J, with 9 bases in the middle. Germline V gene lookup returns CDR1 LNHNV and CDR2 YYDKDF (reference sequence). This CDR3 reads CATSRDSGFYGYTF. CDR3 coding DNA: TGTGCCACCAGCAGAGACTCGGGATTCTATGGCTACACCTTC.

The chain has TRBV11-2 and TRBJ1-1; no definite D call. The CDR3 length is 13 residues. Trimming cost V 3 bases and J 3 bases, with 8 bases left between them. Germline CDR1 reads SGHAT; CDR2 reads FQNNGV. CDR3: CASSFGSHTEAFF. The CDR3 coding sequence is TGTGCCAGCAGCTTTGGGAGCCACACTGAAGCTTTCTTT. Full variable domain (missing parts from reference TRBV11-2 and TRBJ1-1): EAGVAQSPRYKIIEKRQSVAFWCNPISGHATLYWYQQILGQGPKLLIQFQNNGVVDDSQLPKDRFSAERLKGVDSTLKIQPAKLEDSAVYLCASSFGSHTEAFFGQGTRLTVV.

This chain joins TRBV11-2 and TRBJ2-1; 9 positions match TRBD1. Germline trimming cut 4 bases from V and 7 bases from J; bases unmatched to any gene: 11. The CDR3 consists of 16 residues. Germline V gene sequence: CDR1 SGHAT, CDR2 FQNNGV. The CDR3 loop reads CASSSSGTGRANEQFF. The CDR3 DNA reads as TGTGCCAGCAGCTCCTCCGGGACAGGGCGCGCTAATGAGCAGTTCTTC.

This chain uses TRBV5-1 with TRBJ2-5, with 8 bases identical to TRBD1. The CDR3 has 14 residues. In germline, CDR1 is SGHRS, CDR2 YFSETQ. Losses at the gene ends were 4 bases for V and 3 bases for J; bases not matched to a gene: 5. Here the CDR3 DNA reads TGCGCCAGCAGCATCGGACAGGGAGAAGAGACCCAGTACTTC. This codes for CASSIGQGEETQYF.

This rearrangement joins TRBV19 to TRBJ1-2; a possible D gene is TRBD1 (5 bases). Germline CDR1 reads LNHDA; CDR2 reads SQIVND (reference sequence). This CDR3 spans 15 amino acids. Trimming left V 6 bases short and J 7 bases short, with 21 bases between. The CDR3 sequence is CASRWGDGLGLGYTF. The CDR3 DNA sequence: TGTGCCAGTAGATGGGGGGACGGTCTAGGACTTGGCTACACCTTC.

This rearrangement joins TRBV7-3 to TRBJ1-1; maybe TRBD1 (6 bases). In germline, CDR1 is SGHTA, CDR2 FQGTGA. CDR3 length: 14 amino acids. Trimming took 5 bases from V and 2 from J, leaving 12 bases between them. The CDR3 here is CASSQTGLNTEAFF. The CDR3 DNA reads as TGTGCCAGCAGCCAAACAGGGCTCAACACTGAAGCTTTCTTT.

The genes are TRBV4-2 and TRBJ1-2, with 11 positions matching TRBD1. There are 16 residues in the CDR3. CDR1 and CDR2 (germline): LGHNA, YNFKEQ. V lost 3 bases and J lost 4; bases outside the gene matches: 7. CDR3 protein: CASSQPGQGAVYGYTF. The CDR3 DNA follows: TGTGCCAGCAGCCAGCCCGGACAGGGGGCTGTCTATGGCTACACCTTC.

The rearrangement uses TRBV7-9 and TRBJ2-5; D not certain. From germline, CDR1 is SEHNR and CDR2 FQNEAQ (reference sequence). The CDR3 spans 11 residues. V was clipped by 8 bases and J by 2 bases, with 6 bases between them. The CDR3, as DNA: TGTGCCAGCGTCTTACAAGAGACCCAGTACTTC. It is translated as CASVLQETQYF.

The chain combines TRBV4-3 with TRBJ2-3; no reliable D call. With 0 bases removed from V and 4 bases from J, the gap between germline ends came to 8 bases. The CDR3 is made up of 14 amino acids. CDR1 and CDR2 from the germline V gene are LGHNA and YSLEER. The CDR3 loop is CASSQDIGADTQYF. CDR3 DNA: TGCGCCAGCAGCCAAGATATCGGTGCAGATACGCAGTATTTT.

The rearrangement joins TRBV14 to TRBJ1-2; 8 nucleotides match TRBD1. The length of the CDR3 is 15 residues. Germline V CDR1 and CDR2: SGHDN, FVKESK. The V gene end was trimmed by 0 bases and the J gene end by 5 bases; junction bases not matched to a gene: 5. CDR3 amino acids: CASSQEDRVYYGYTF. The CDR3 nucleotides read TGTGCCAGCAGCCAAGAGGACAGGGTTTATTATGGCTACACCTTC.

This CDR3 reads CASRRQDDTQYF. In DNA, the CDR3 is TGTGCCAGCAGAAGACAGGACGATACGCAGTATTTT. The rearrangement joins TRBV28 to TRBJ2-3; D might be TRBD1 (6 bases). Trimming removed 6 bases from V and 6 bases from J, with 10 bases in between. Germline values: CDR1 MDHEN, CDR2 SYDVKM. The CDR3 covers 12 residues.

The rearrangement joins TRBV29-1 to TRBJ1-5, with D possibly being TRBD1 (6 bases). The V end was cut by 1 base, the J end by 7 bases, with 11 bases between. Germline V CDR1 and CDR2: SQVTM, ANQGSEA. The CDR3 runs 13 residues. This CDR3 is CSVEGQAGQPQHF. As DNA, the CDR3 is TGCAGCGTTGAAGGACAGGCGGGCCAGCCCCAGCATTTT. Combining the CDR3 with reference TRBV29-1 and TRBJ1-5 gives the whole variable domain SAVISQKPSRDICQRGTSLTIQCQVDSQVTMMFWYRQQPGQSLTLIATANQGSEATYESGFVIDKFPISRPNLTFSTLTVSNMSPEDSSIYLCSVEGQAGQPQHFGDGTRLSIL.

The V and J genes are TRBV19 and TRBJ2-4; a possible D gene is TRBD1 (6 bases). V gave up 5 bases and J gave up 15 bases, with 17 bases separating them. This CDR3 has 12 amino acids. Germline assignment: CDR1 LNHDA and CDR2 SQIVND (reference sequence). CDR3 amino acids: CASSPQGAPSYF. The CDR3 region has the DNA TGTGCCAGTAGTCCACAGGGTGCCCCTTCGTACTTC.

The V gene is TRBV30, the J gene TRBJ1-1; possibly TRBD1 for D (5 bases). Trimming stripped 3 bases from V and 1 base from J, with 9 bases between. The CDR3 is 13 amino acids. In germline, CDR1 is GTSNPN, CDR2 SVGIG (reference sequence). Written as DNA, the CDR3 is TGTGCCTGGAGAGCTACAGGGAACACTGAAGCTTTCTTT. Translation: CAWRATGNTEAFF.

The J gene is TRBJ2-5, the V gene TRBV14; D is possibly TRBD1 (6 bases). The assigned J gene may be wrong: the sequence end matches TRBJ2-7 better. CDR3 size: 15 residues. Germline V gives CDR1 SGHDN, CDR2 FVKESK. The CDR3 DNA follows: TGTGCCAGCAGCTTACAGGGACACGTCTCCTACGAGCAGTACTTC. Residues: CASSLQGHVSYEQYF.